This T cell receptor (beta chain) was observed in a study of T-cell memory formation after mild COVID-19 (dated by TCRdb to 2020 to 2023). Background on the whole study: TCR sequence clusters from the two donors were found to be largely donor specific. The cohort comprised two young, previously healthy adult volunteers, one female and one male. In two donors, T-cell clones that expanded and contracted after mild COVID-19 were followed by sequencing TCRalpha and TCRbeta repertoires longitudinally.

Results and caveats for the whole study, not just this receptor: Some responding clones were detected in pre-infection memory, which suggested that pre-existing cross-reactive memory T cells had joined the SARS-CoV-2 response. SARS-CoV-2 specificity was not confirmed for the second-wave clones peaking on day 37. From day 15 to 85, contracting clones showed balanced CD4/CD8 phenotypes, whereas a second wave of clones that expanded from day 15 to 37 leaned towards CD4+. Contracting CD4+ clones were located mainly in the CM and EM memory subsets, whereas CD8+ clones were found to be enriched in EMRA. The study covered only a couple of mild cases, and larger cohorts including severe cases with pre-infection samples were considered necessary.

The instrument was an Illumina NovaSeq 6000. Using 5'RACE with constant-segment primers, TCRalpha and TCRbeta cDNA libraries were constructed, with sample barcodes and unique molecular identifiers added in the process. Trizol reagent was used to extract RNA from every sample. Libraries were amplified in two PCR steps, with a second sample barcode and Illumina TruSeq adapters added in the second step. Sequencing of libraries was performed on an Illumina NovaSeq with 2 x 150 bp paired-end reads. Processing in the source paper ran as follows. The reads were demultiplexed and collapsed into UMI-guided consensus sequences using migec v1.2.7. Using mixcr v2.1.11, the UMI consensuses were aligned to TRA and TRB V and J templates and assembled into clonotypes. Expanded or contracted clonotypes were those called significant by both edgeR and NoisET, with noise models trained on biological replicates. edgeR calls used a false discovery rate-adjusted p below 0.01 and a log2 fold-change threshold of 1. As an exploratory analysis of dynamics, max-normalized trajectories of the 1000 most abundant clonotypes were examined with PCA combined with hierarchical clustering. Separately sequenced CD4+ and CD8+ repertoires were used to assign a CD4 or CD8 phenotype to each responding clone. Using fastp trimming at Q25 and MiXCR clonotype assembly, TCRdb reanalyzed the public sequencing data and kept in-frame beta chains. CDR3 protein duplicates are merged, each entry listing the most common genes and DNA. None of the V and J calls come from the authors' own analysis; TCRdb made them. The sample includes roughly 510,000 distinct CDR3 sequences, with 17% observed a single time. The ten largest clonotypes hold less than 10% of the sample.

In regard to this clonotype: Its recognized antigen is unknown. No much larger clonotype is one base removed from it; base qualities were not supplied.

Ficoll-Paque density gradient centrifugation was used to isolate PBMCs. This receptor was obtained from an adult woman who had mild COVID-19 (a few samples of this study predate the infection). The sample titles of this study are shuffled in the database, so cell type and time point are left out; the donor was told from shared clones. The source material was PBMCs or a T cell subset sorted from them (not recorded which).

The DNA is as follows: TGTGCCAGCAGTGAAGCGATTGGCGGGGACACTGAAGCTTTCTTT. Its protein product is CASSEAIGGDTEAFF. The rearranged segments are TRBV6-1 and TRBJ1-1; the D segment cannot be called with confidence. The junction carries 11 bases between V and J, which are trimmed by 0 bases and 3 bases respectively. The CDR3, from cysteine to phenylalanine, totals 15 residues. The read is trimmed to its CDR3 DNA, 45 bases read in frame from base 1. Sequences MNHNS (CDR1) and SASEGT (CDR2) are obtained from the germline V gene.